This entry is about one T cell receptor beta chain. The source of the sample is a study of cytomegalovirus exposure and HLA in healthy donors. The wider study: Approximately 80 million unique TCRs, all from HLA-typed donors, were included in an early release of the data.

In the PCR, 60 Vbeta and 13 Jbeta primers were used. Only in-frame clones appear in the TCRdb table, and some are missing; sequencing was by immunoSEQ multiplex PCR. The sample has around 130,000 clones; 80% to 85% are singletons. Germline V lookup: CDR1 SEHNR, CDR2 FQNEAQ (reference sequence). There are 14 residues in the CDR3. V dropped 2 bases and J dropped 2 bases, with 9 bases sitting between them. The chain joins TRBV7-9 to TRBJ1-2; a possible D gene is TRBD1 (5 bases). This TCR came from a boy younger than 18 in good health and CMV-seronegative. Sequencing used PBMCs. This CDR3 reads CASSLPDRNYGYTF. In nucleotides, the CDR3 is TGTGCCAGCAGCTTACCCGACAGAAACTATGGCTACACCTTC.